The T cell receptor beta chain described here comes from a study of identical twins. From germline, CDR1 is LGHDT and CDR2 YNNKEL (reference sequence). V was clipped by 4 bases and J by 5 bases, with 11 bases between them. This CDR3 region has 14 residues. This clonotype has more than one count but fewer than ten. Each CDR3 protein is one row after TCRdb ran MiXCR on the 5' RACE reads. The sample has some 330,000 distinct CDR3 sequences, 8.5% to 10% seen once; the top ten hold more than 8%. The sequenced sample consisted of naive T cells sorted from blood. The source is a woman aged 45-59 years in good health. J is TRBJ2-2 and V is TRBV3-1; no reliable D call. The CDR3 DNA is TGTGCCAGCAGCCCCACACTAAGAACCGGGGAGCTGTTTTTT. This encodes CASSPTLRTGELFF. Combining the CDR3 with reference TRBV3-1 and TRBJ2-2 gives the whole variable domain DTAVSQTPKYLVTQMGNDKSIKCEQNLGHDTMYWYKQDSKKFLKIMFSYNNKELIINETVPNRFSPKSPDKAHLNLHINSLELGDSAVYFCASSPTLRTGELFFGEGSRLTVL.